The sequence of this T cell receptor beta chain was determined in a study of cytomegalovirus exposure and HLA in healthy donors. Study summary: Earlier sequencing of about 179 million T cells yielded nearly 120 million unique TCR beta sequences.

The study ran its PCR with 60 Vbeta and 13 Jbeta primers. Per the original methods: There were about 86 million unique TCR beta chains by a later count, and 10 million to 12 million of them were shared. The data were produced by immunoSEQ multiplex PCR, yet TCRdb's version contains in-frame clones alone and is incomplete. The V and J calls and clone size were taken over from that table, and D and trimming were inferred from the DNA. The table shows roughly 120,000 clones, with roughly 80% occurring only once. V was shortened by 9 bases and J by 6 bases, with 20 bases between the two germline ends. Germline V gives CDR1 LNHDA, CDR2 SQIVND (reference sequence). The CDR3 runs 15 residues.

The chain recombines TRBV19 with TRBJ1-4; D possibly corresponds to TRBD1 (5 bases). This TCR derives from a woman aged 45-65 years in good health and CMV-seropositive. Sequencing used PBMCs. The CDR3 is CASQGFGQLDEKLFF. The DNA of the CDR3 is TGTGCCAGCCAGGGTTTCGGGCAACTTGATGAAAAACTGTTTTTT.